Listed below are T cell receptor beta chains from one sample, sequenced in a study of cytomegalovirus exposure and HLA in healthy donors. Only in-frame clones appear in the TCRdb table, and some are missing; sequencing was by immunoSEQ multiplex PCR. Of roughly 100,000 clones listed, 78% are singletons. Sequencing was carried out using PBMCs. The receptors come from a man aged 30 to 39 in good health and CMV-seronegative. CDR3s include the opening cysteine and the closing phenylalanine or tryptophan. Each record gives: CDR3 length, clone size, J gene, D gene, V gene, CDR3 protein, CDR3 DNA. D genes are given only for firm matches. Size values are once, few and many counts, or a class for expanded clones, and some rows have none.

>9|.|TRBJ2-7|.|TRBV5-1
CASAGEQYF
TGCGCCAGCGCGGGGGAGCAGTACTTC
>14|.|TRBJ1-5|.|TRBV7-2
CASSLVQGNQPQHF
TGTGCCAGCAGCTTAGTACAGGGCAATCAGCCCCAGCATTTT
>16|.|TRBJ2-2|TRBD2|TRBV7-9
CATLNRRAGGTGELFF
TGTGCCACCCTAAATCGGCGAGCGGGGGGCACCGGGGAGCTGTTTTTT
>14|few|TRBJ1-1|TRBD1|TRBV29-1
CSVEGQGRSTEAFF
TGCAGCGTTGAAGGACAGGGAAGGAGCACTGAAGCTTTCTTT
>13|.|TRBJ2-1|TRBD1|TRBV11-3
CASSYGQGLEQFF
TGTGCCAGCAGCTACGGACAGGGTTTGGAGCAGTTCTTC
>13|.|TRBJ2-7|.|TRBV10-2
CAATRTASYEQYF
TGCGCCGCGACCAGGACAGCATCCTACGAGCAGTACTTC
>12|.|TRBJ1-1|.|TRBV18
CASSPDSSTAFF
TGTGCCAGCTCACCCGACAGCTCGACGGCTTTCTTT
>18|.|TRBJ2-3|TRBD2|TRBV5-6
CASSLEVGLAGETDTQYF
TGTGCCAGCAGCTTGGAGGTGGGCCTAGCGGGAGAGACAGATACGCAGTATTTT
>15|once|TRBJ2-5|TRBD2|TRBV7-2
CASSLAEAGGRTQYF
TGTGCCAGCAGCTTAGCGGAGGCGGGGGGGCGGACCCAGTACTTC
>16|.|TRBJ2-4|.|TRBV4-3
CASSQRRDFGKNIQYF
TGCGCCAGCAGCCAACGAAGGGACTTCGGCAAAAACATTCAGTACTTC
>20|.|TRBJ2-1|TRBD1|TRBV4-1
CASSHKTGGNGISSYNEQFF
TGCGCCAGCAGCCACAAGACAGGGGGTAATGGAATTAGCTCCTACAATGAGCAGTTCTTC
>13|.|TRBJ1-2|.|TRBV29-1
CSVAETGNYGYTF
TGCAGCGTTGCCGAGACAGGAAACTATGGCTACACCTTC
>14|once|TRBJ2-7|.|TRBV5-4
CASSLVTGTYEQYF
TGTGCCAGCAGCTTGGTAACAGGGACCTACGAGCAGTACTTC
>19|.|TRBJ2-1|TRBD2|TRBV5-6
CASSFLAGGASSSYNEQFF
TGTGCCAGCAGCTTTCTAGCGGGGGGCGCCTCTAGCTCCTACAATGAGCAGTTCTTC
>18|.|TRBJ1-4|TRBD1|TRBV2
CASRGGQGRKDSNEKLFF
TGTGCCAGCAGGGGGGGACAGGGAAGGAAGGATTCTAATGAAAAACTGTTTTTT
>12|.|TRBJ2-1|.|TRBV25-1
CASSGNRKGQFF
TGTGCCAGCAGTGGAAACAGGAAGGGGCAGTTCTTC
>15|.|TRBJ2-1|.|TRBV5-4
CASSRVRSHYNEQFF
TGTGCCAGCAGCCGTGTTCGGTCCCATTACAATGAGCAGTTCTTC
>17|once|TRBJ2-1|.|TRBV4-3
CASSQDLRGRGYNEQFF
TGCGCCAGCAGCCAAGACCTGAGGGGGAGGGGCTACAATGAGCAGTTCTTC
>16|.|TRBJ1-5|.|TRBV5-6
CASSLAGGDSNQPQHF
TGTGCCAGCAGCTTGGCCGGGGGAGATAGCAATCAGCCCCAGCATTTT
>14|.|TRBJ1-2|.|TRBV30
CAWSIEVEVYGYTF
TGTGCCTGGAGTATTGAGGTAGAGGTCTATGGCTACACCTTC
>14|.|TRBJ1-4|.|TRBV27
CASSLAPRNEKLFF
TGTGCCAGCAGTTTGGCCCCTAGGAATGAAAAACTGTTTTTT
>11|few|TRBJ1-4|.|TRBV30
CAWEGEEKLFF
TGTGCCTGGGAGGGAGAAGAAAAACTGTTTTTT
>13|few|TRBJ1-1|.|TRBV18
CASSPGHDAEAFF
TGTGCCAGCTCACCAGGACATGACGCTGAAGCTTTCTTT
>13|.|TRBJ1-5|.|TRBV19
CASSIRGDQPQHF
TGTGCCAGTAGTATTCGAGGAGATCAGCCCCAGCATTTT
>15|.|TRBJ2-3|TRBD2|TRBV28
CASSSAGGASDTQYF
TGTGCCAGCAGTTCCGCCGGGGGGGCCTCAGATACGCAGTATTTT
>15|.|TRBJ1-5|.|TRBV5-1
CASSPGETGAQPQHF
TGCGCCAGCAGCCCTGGCGAGACAGGTGCTCAGCCCCAGCATTTT
>11|.|TRBJ1-2|.|TRBV28
CASRAAGGYTF
TGTGCCAGCAGAGCGGCGGGTGGCTACACCTTC
>15|.|TRBJ2-7|.|TRBV18
CASSPSSATSYEQYF
TGTGCCAGCTCACCATCCAGCGCTACCTCCTACGAGCAGTACTTC
>14|.|TRBJ1-5|.|TRBV18
CASSITGFDQPQHF
TGTGCCAGCTCTATAACAGGGTTCGACCAGCCCCAGCATTTT
>20|once|TRBJ2-1|TRBD2|TRBV4-3
CASSQEGRRGGKGSYNEQFF
TGCGCCAGCAGCCAAGAGGGGAGACGGGGGGGAAAGGGCTCCTACAATGAGCAGTTCTTC
>16|.|TRBJ2-7|.|TRBV6-5
CASSYVLQGGPYEQYF
TGTGCCAGCAGTTACGTTCTCCAGGGGGGCCCCTACGAGCAGTACTTC
>15|once|TRBJ1-2|.|TRBV4-1
CASSQEVTAYYGYTF
TGCGCCAGCAGCCAAGAGGTTACAGCCTACTATGGCTACACCTTC
>13|.|TRBJ2-7|.|TRBV30
CAWGLGFSYEQYF
TGTGCCTGGGGACTGGGATTCTCCTACGAGCAGTACTTC
>15|once|TRBJ1-2|.|TRBV28
CASESGGGANYGYTF
TGTGCCAGCGAAAGCGGGGGGGGCGCTAACTATGGCTACACCTTC
>13|.|TRBJ2-1|.|TRBV7-2
CASSLARYNEQFF
TGTGCCAGCAGCTTAGCGCGGTACAATGAGCAGTTCTTC
>15|once|TRBJ2-1|.|TRBV9
CASSGRGSGDYEQFF
TGTGCCAGCAGCGGTCGGGGGAGCGGTGACTATGAGCAGTTCTTC
>14|.|TRBJ1-2|TRBD1|TRBV7-9
CASRPGQSDYGYTF
TGTGCCAGCAGGCCGGGACAGTCGGACTATGGCTACACCTTC
>13|.|TRBJ2-1|TRBD2|TRBV7-6
CASSPGGNNEQFF
TGTGCCAGCAGCCCCGGGGGGAACAATGAGCAGTTCTTC
>17|.|TRBJ1-4|.|TRBV25-1
CASSEPQGKGQSEKLFF
TGTGCCAGCAGTGAGCCTCAGGGGAAGGGTCAGAGTGAAAAACTGTTTTTT
>13|.|TRBJ2-5|.|TRBV28
CAASPPGQETQYF
TGTGCCGCCTCCCCGCCGGGGCAAGAGACCCAGTACTTC
>16|.|TRBJ2-5|TRBD1|TRBV19
CASSMGTGQGEKTQYF
TGTGCCAGTAGTATGGGGACGGGACAGGGGGAAAAGACCCAGTACTTC
>17|.|TRBJ1-1|.|TRBV15
CATSRGGSTGLNTEAFF
TGTGCCACCAGCAGAGGTGGGTCTACAGGACTGAACACTGAAGCTTTCTTT
>13|once|TRBJ2-5|.|TRBV9
CASSARGGETQYF
TGTGCCAGCAGCGCAAGAGGTGGGGAGACCCAGTACTTC
>14|once|TRBJ1-6|TRBD1|TRBV2
CASRGDSYNSPLHF
TGTGCCAGCAGGGGGGACAGTTATAATTCACCCCTCCACTTT
>17|.|TRBJ2-5|TRBD2|TRBV15
CATSRDSSGGAGETQYF
TGTGCCACCAGCAGAGATAGTAGCGGGGGGGCCGGAGAGACCCAGTACTTC
>13|few|TRBJ1-3|.|TRBV30
CAWSPGSGNTIYF
TGTGCCTGGAGTCCAGGCTCTGGAAACACCATATATTTT
>14|.|TRBJ1-1|TRBD1|TRBV9
CASSLGGPNTEAFF
TGTGCCAGCAGCCTAGGGGGCCCGAACACTGAAGCTTTCTTT
>15|.|TRBJ2-7|.|TRBV29-1
CSVGAPGGRTYEQYF
TGCAGCGTTGGTGCCCCCGGGGGACGGACCTACGAGCAGTACTTC
>15|once|TRBJ1-4|.|TRBV5-1
CASSLDSMPNIKLFF
TGCGCCAGCAGCTTGGACAGTATGCCCAACATAAAACTGTTTTTT
>13|once|TRBJ2-7|.|TRBV19
CASSIVEGYEQYF
TGTGCCAGTAGTATTGTCGAGGGCTACGAGCAGTACTTC
>16|.|TRBJ2-2|TRBD1|TRBV5-1
CASSLSGQGNTGELFF
TGCGCCAGCAGCTTATCGGGACAGGGGAACACCGGGGAGCTGTTTTTT
>14|.|TRBJ1-4|.|TRBV18
CASSSGQINEKLFF
TGTGCCAGCTCATCCGGACAGATAAATGAAAAACTGTTTTTT
>15|.|TRBJ2-3|.|TRBV11-3
CASSLAAGLADTQYF
TGTGCCAGCAGCTTAGCTGCGGGGTTGGCAGATACGCAGTATTTT
>15|few|TRBJ2-5|TRBD2|TRBV4-1
CASSKTSGGQETQYF
TGCGCCAGCAGCAAGACTAGCGGGGGCCAAGAGACCCAGTACTTC